This passage covers 25 T cell receptor beta chains from one sample sequenced in a study of T cell changes during pregnancy in multiple sclerosis. Produced via immunoSEQ multiplex PCR; TCRdb's table is partial and in-frame only. Of around 15,000 clones in the sample, about four fifths were seen once. The sequenced sample was CD8+ T cells from peripheral blood mononuclear cells, obtained in the second trimester of pregnancy. Receptors originate from a female donor in good health, enrolled as a control in a pregnancy study.

The gene calls are TRBV4-2 and TRBJ2-7; a possible D gene is TRBD2 (5 bases). The CDR3 consists of 15 residues. V lost 6 bases to trimming and J lost 3 bases, with 18 bases between them. In germline, CDR1 is LGHNA, CDR2 YNFKEQ. The CDR3 DNA is TGTGCCAGCAGGCGGTCTGCGGGTTTCAGCTACGAGCAGTACTTC. It is translated as CASRRSAGFSYEQYF.

This chain links TRBV7-2 with TRBJ2-1, with TRBD2 matching over 8 bases. Germline V gene sequence: CDR1 SGHTA, CDR2 FQGNSA. The CDR3 is 13 amino acids. V dropped 4 bases and J dropped 6; count of bases not matched to a gene: 2. CDR3 nucleotides: TGTGCCAGCAGCTCGGGGGGGGGCAATGAGCAGTTCTTC. Translation gives CASSSGGGNEQFF. The complete variable domain, with remaining parts taken from reference TRBV7-2 and TRBJ2-1, reads GAGVSQSPSNKVTEKGKDVELRCDPISGHTALYWYRQSLGQGLEFLIYFQGNSAPDKSGLPSDRFSAERTGGSVSTLTIQRTQQEDSAVYLCASSSGGGNEQFFGPGTRLTVL.

The gene calls are TRBV6-1 and TRBJ1-6; 9 bases match TRBD1. V lost 3 bases, J lost 9 bases, and 6 bases stayed unmatched. Per germline, CDR1 MNHNS and CDR2 SASEGT. CDR3 length equals 15 residues. CDR3 coding DNA: TGTGCCAGCAGTGACGAGGGACAGGGTAGTTCACCCCTCCACTTT. This sequence encodes CASSDEGQGSSPLHF.

The chain employs TRBV10-3 and TRBJ2-7; D unclear. Trimming pared 0 bases from V and 4 bases from J, leaving 7 bases between. The CDR3 spans 13 residues. Germline CDR1 reads ENHRY; CDR2 reads SYGVKD. CDR3 amino acids: CAISESAQYEQYF. CDR3 nucleotides: TGTGCCATCAGTGAGTCGGCCCAATACGAGCAGTACTTC.

The rearrangement joins TRBV27 to TRBJ1-6; D gene uncertain. This CDR3 is built from 19 residues. V gave up 3 bases and J gave up 0 bases, with 18 bases separating them. Germline V gene lookup returns CDR1 MNHEY and CDR2 SMNVEV (reference sequence). CDR3 in DNA: TGTGCCAGCAGTTTGGGTCTCCCAGCGGTTAGCTCCTATAATTCACCCCTCCACTTT. This translates into CASSLGLPAVSSYNSPLHF.

The DNA for the CDR3 is TGTGCCAGCAGCCCAGGGACTCTCTATGGCTACACCTTC. Protein product: CASSPGTLYGYTF. The chain uses TRBV14 and TRBJ1-2; maybe TRBD1 (5 bases). The germline CDR1 and CDR2 sequences are SGHDN and FVKESK. V lost 4 bases and J 4 bases, leaving 10 bases between the germline ends. The CDR3 loop spans 13 amino acids.

This clone was picked up one time. This chain joins TRBV6-5 and TRBJ2-7; the D gene is possibly TRBD1 (6 bases). The CDR3 has 16 amino acids. Trimming pared 0 bases from V and 2 bases from J, leaving 14 bases between. The germline CDR1 and CDR2 sequences are MNHEY and SVGAGI. This CDR3 is CASSYSGQGFPYEQYF. DNA for the CDR3: TGTGCCAGCAGTTACTCAGGCCAGGGGTTCCCCTACGAGCAGTACTTC.

This chain connects TRBV4-2 to TRBJ1-1; 9 bases match TRBD1. CDR3 size: 15 residues. V was pared by 4 bases and J by 1 base, with 4 bases of the junction left unmatched. Per germline, CDR1 LGHNA and CDR2 YNFKEQ. The CDR3: CASSRGQGSNTEAFF. The CDR3 DNA sequence: TGTGCCAGCAGCCGTGGACAGGGGTCGAACACTGAAGCTTTCTTT.

This chain uses TRBV4-2 with TRBJ2-5, with D possibly matching TRBD2 (6 bases). The J call is uncertain, as TRBJ2-7 better fits the DNA end. The CDR3 has 18 amino acids. Germline V gene data show CDR1 as LGHNA and CDR2 as YNFKEQ. This chain's CDR3 is CASSQVIKRAGSSYEQYF. The CDR3 DNA follows: TGTGCCAGCAGCCAAGTGATTAAGCGGGCTGGGAGCTCCTACGAGCAGTACTTC.

The chain is built from TRBV4-1 and TRBJ2-5; D is perhaps TRBD2 (5 bases). In germline, CDR1 is MGHRA, CDR2 YSYEKL. Trimming shortened V by 4 bases and J by 3 bases, and 12 bases separated the two germline ends. This CDR3 region has 14 residues. CDR3 protein: CASSLLDGEETQYF. The CDR3 nucleotides are TGCGCCAGCAGCCTCCTGGACGGGGAAGAGACCCAGTACTTC.

This clone is labeled medium-sized. This chain joins TRBV7-6 and TRBJ1-1; perhaps TRBD1 as D (6 bases). Germline V gene lookup returns CDR1 SGHVS and CDR2 FNYEAQ. Trimming cost V 5 bases and J 0 bases, with 16 bases left between them. This CDR3 has 16 residues. Here the CDR3 DNA reads TGTGCCAGCAGCCACCTGGGGGGGCAGATGAACACTGAAGCTTTCTTT. Its protein is CASSHLGGQMNTEAFF.

This sequence joins TRBV10-3 and TRBJ2-3; TRBD1 aligns across 8 bases. Germline CDR1 ENHRY, CDR2 SYGVKD. With 11 bases clipped from V and 4 bases from J, the junction kept 8 bases outside the gene matches. CDR3 length equals 13 residues. The CDR3 loop reads CAAGQGEADTQYF. In DNA, the CDR3 is TGTGCCGCCGGACAGGGTGAAGCAGATACGCAGTATTTT.

This chain links TRBV28 with TRBJ2-1; D remains ambiguous. There are 13 residues in the CDR3. Germline CDR1 MDHEN, CDR2 SYDVKM. The V and J ends lost 3 bases and 6 bases respectively, with 9 bases between them. CDR3 bases: TGTGCCAGCAGTTTGGAGTTTTCCAATGAGCAGTTCTTC. Protein product: CASSLEFSNEQFF.

The chain carries TRBV7-9 and TRBJ2-2, with D maybe TRBD2 (5 bases). The length of the CDR3 is 16 residues. The V end was cut by 1 base, the J end by 0 bases, with 9 bases between. Germline V lookup: CDR1 SEHNR, CDR2 FQNEAQ (reference sequence). DNA for the CDR3: TGTGCCAGCAGCTTAGTACGGGGTCCGAACACCGGGGAGCTGTTTTTT. Encoded protein: CASSLVRGPNTGELFF.

The rearrangement uses TRBV13 and TRBJ2-7, with TRBD1 matching over 7 bases. J lost 6 bases, V lost 8 bases, and 13 bases had no gene match. Germline CDR1 reads PRHDT; CDR2 reads FYEKMQ (reference sequence). This CDR3 contains 14 residues. The CDR3 loop reads CASARVGTELEQYF. In nucleotides, the CDR3 is TGTGCCAGCGCTCGAGTGGGGACAGAACTCGAGCAGTACTTC.

The rearrangement uses TRBV29-1 and TRBJ2-1; 9 bases agree with TRBD1. J gave up 7 bases and V 7 bases, and 11 bases lay outside the gene matches. This CDR3 contains 14 residues. Germline V gene data show CDR1 as SQVTM and CDR2 as ANQGSEA. CDR3 in DNA: TGCAGCGCCCGACAGGGGGACTTAGTGAATGAGCAGTTCTTC. Encoded protein: CSARQGDLVNEQFF.

The chain carries TRBV6-5 and TRBJ2-1; TRBD2 aligns across 10 bases. J was trimmed by 7 bases and V by 2 bases; bases with no gene match: 2. Germline loops: CDR1 MNHEY, CDR2 SVGAGI. CDR3 length: 14 amino acids. The CDR3 DNA is TGTGCCAGCAGTTACGGACTAGCGGCGAATGAGCAGTTCTTC. It is translated as CASSYGLAANEQFF.

This clone occurred a few times. The rearrangement links TRBV4-3 to TRBJ1-5; no reliable D call. The CDR3 spans 13 residues. Germline-derived CDR1 and CDR2 are LGHNA and YSLEER. V lost 0 bases to trimming and J lost 6 bases, with 6 bases between them. The CDR3 loop is CASSQDRGQPQHF. The CDR3 DNA reads as TGCGCCAGCAGCCAAGATCGGGGTCAGCCCCAGCATTTT.

This chain uses TRBV5-6 with TRBJ2-2; D call uncertain. The CDR3 extends over 13 amino acids. Germline CDR1 is SGHDT and CDR2 is YYEEEE. The ends were cut back, 0 bases at V and 5 bases at J, with 5 bases in the middle. The CDR3: CASSLVPTGELFF. In nucleotides, the CDR3 is TGTGCCAGCAGCTTGGTCCCGACCGGGGAGCTGTTTTTT.

The rearrangement joins TRBV7-9 to TRBJ2-1, with D maybe TRBD1 (5 bases). Trimming left V 10 bases short and J 2 bases short, with 18 bases between. Germline CDR1 SEHNR, CDR2 FQNEAQ (reference sequence). The CDR3 runs to 15 residues. In DNA, the CDR3 is TGTGCCATAGAAACTCGACAGAATACCTACAATGAGCAGTTCTTC. This codes for CAIETRQNTYNEQFF. The full variable domain, in which reference TRBV7-9 and TRBJ2-1 provide the parts outside the CDR3, is DTGVSQNPRHKITKRGQNVTFRCDPISEHNRLYWYRQTLGQGPEFLTYFQNEAQLEKSRLLSDRFSAERPKGSFSTLEIQRTEQGDSAMYLCAIETRQNTYNEQFFGPGTRLTVL.

V usage is TRBV7-9 and J usage is TRBJ2-7; the D is unclear. The V end was cut by 5 bases, the J end by 4 bases, with 6 bases between. The CDR3 is made up of 11 amino acids. Germline loops: CDR1 SEHNR, CDR2 FQNEAQ (reference sequence). The CDR3 DNA reads TGTGCCAGCAGCGTACTATACGAGCAGTACTTC. Translating gives CASSVLYEQYF.

This clone rates as medium-sized (0.01 to 0.1%). The chain employs TRBV9 and TRBJ2-1, with TRBD2 matching over 10 bases. Germline loops: CDR1 SGDLS, CDR2 YYNGEE. The CDR3 sequence is 15 residues long. V lost 3 bases and J lost 7; bases outside the gene matches: 7. CDR3 DNA: TGTGCCAGCAGCGCCAGCGGGGGGGCCGGGAATGAGCAGTTCTTC. It specifies CASSASGGAGNEQFF.

The CDR3 coding sequence is TGTGCCAGCAGCTTCGGTGGAGGGAAAGATACGCAGTATTTT. Amino acids: CASSFGGGKDTQYF. This sequence joins TRBV5-5 and TRBJ2-3; D is perhaps TRBD2 (6 bases). V lost 2 bases and J 5 bases, leaving 12 bases between the germline ends. The germline gives CDR1 SGHKS, CDR2 YYEKEE (reference sequence). The CDR3 extends over 14 amino acids.

This clone is judged medium-sized. The V and J genes are TRBV27 and TRBJ1-1; the match to TRBD1 covers 9 bases. The V segment lost 6 bases and the J segment 4 bases; nucleotides outside the gene matches: 0. CDR1 is MNHEY and CDR2 is SMNVEV in the germline V gene (reference sequence). CDR3 length equals 12 residues. CDR3 amino acids: CASRTGGTEAFF. The DNA for the CDR3 is TGTGCCAGCAGGACAGGGGGCACTGAAGCTTTCTTT.

The chain recombines TRBV6-1 with TRBJ2-1; 8 nucleotides line up with TRBD2. V shed 7 bases and J 7 bases; nucleotides not matched to a gene: 6. The CDR3 covers 13 residues. Germline V gene lookup returns CDR1 MNHNS and CDR2 SASEGT. The CDR3 region has the DNA TGTGCCAGCATCGGGGGGGCTTTAAATGAGCAGTTCTTC. Translating it yields CASIGGALNEQFF.